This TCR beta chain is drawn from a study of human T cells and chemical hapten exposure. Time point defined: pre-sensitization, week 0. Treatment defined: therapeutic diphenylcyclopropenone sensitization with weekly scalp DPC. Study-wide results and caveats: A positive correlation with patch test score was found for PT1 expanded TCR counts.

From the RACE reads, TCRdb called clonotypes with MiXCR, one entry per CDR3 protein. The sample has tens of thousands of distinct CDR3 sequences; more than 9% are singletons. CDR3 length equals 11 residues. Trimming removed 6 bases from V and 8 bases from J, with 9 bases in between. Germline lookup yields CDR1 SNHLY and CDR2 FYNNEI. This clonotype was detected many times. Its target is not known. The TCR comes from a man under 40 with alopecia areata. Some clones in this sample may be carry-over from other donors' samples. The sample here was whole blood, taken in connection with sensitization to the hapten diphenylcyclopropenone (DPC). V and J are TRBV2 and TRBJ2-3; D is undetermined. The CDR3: CASRDPATQYF. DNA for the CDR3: TGTGCCAGCAGAGACCCAGCTACGCAGTATTTT.